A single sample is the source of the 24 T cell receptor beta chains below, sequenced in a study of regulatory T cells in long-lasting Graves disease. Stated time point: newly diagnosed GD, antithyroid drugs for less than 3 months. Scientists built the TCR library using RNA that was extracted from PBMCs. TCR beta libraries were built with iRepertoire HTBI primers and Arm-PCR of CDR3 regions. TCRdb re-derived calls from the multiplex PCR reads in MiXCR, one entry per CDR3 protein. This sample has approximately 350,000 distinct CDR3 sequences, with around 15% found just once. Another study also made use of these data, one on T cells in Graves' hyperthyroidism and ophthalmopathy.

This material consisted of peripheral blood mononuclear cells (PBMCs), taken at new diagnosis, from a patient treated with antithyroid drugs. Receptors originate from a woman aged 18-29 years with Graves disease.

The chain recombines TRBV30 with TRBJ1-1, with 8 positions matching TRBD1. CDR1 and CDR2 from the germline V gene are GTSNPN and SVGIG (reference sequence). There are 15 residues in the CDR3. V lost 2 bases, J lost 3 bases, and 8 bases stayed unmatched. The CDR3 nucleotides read TGTGCCTGGAGTAGCACGCAGGGGGCCTACACTGAAGCTTTCTTT. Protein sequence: CAWSSTQGAYTEAFF. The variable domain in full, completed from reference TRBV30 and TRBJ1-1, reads SQTIHQWPATLVQPVGSPLSLECTVEGTSNPNLYWYRQAAGRGLQLLFYSVGIGQISSEVPQNLSASRPQDRQFILSSKKLLLSDSGFYLCAWSSTQGAYTEAFFGQGTRLTVV.

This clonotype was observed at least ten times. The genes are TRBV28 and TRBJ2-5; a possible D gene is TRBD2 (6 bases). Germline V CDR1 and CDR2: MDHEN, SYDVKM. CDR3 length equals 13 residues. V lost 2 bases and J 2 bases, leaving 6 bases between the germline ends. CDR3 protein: CASSLLAQETQYF. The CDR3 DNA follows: TGTGCCAGCAGTTTACTAGCGCAAGAGACCCAGTACTTC. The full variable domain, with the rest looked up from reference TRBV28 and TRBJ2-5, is DVKVTQSSRYLVKRTGEKVFLECVQDMDHENMFWYRQDPGLGLRLIYFSYDVKMKEKGDIPEGYSVSREKKERFSLILESASTNQTSMYLCASSLLAQETQYFGPGTRLLVL.

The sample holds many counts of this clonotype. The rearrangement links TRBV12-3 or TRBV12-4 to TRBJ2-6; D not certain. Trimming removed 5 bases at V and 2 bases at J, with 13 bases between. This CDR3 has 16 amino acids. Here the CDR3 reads CASSRDRSPGANVLTF. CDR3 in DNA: TGTGCCAGCAGTCGTGATAGGTCTCCTGGGGCCAACGTCCTGACTTTC.

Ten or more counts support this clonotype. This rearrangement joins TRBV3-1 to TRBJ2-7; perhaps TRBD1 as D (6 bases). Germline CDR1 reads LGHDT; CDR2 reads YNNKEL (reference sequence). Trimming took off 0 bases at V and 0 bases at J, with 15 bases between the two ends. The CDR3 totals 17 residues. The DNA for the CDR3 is TGTGCCAGCAGCCAAGATATGGGACACTGGAGCTCCTACGAGCAGTACTTC. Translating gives CASSQDMGHWSSYEQYF.

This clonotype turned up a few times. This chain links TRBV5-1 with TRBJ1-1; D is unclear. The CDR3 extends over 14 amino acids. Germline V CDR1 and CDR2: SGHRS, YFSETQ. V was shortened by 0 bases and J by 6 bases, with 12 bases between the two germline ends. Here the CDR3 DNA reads TGCGCCAGCAGCTTGGCCACCCAGGACGCTGAAGCTTTCTTT. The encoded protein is CASSLATQDAEAFF.

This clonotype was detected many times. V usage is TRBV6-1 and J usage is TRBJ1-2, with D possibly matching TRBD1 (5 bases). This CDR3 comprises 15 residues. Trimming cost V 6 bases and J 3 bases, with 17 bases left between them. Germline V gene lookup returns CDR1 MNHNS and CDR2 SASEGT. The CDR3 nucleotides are TGTGCCAGCAGGACGCACTCCGGCAGGGACTATGGCTACACCTTC. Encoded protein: CASRTHSGRDYGYTF.

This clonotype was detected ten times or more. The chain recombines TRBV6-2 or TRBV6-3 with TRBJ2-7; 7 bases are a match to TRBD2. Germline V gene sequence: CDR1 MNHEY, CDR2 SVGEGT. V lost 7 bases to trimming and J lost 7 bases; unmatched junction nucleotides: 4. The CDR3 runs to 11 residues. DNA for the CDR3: TGTGCCAGCACTAACGGGGGGGAGCAGTACTTC. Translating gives CASTNGGEQYF.

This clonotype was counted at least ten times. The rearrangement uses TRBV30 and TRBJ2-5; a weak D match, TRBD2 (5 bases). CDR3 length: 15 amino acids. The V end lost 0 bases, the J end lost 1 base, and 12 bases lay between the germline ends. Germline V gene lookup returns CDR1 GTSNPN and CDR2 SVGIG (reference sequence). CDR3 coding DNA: TGTGCCTGGAGTGTACGCGGGCTAGGCCAAGAGACCCAGTACTTC. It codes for CAWSVRGLGQETQYF.

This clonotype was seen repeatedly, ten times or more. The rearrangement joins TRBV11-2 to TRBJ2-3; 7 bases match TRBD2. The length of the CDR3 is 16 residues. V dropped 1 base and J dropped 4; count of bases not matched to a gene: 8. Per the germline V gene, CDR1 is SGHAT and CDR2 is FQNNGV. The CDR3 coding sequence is TGTGCCAGCAGCTTAGTCTTGGCTAGCGGACCAGATACGCAGTATTTT. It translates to CASSLVLASGPDTQYF.

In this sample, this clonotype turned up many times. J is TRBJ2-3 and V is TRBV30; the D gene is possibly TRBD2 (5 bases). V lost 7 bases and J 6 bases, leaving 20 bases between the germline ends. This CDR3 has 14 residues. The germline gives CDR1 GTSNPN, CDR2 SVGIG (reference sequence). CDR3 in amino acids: CALQRPTVGDTQYF. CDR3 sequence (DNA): TGTGCCTTACAGCGGCCAACGGTGGGTGATACGCAGTATTTT. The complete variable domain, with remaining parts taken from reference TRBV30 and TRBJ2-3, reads SQTIHQWPATLVQPVGSPLSLECTVEGTSNPNLYWYRQAAGRGLQLLFYSVGIGQISSEVPQNLSASRPQDRQFILSSKKLLLSDSGFYLCALQRPTVGDTQYFGPGTRLTVL.

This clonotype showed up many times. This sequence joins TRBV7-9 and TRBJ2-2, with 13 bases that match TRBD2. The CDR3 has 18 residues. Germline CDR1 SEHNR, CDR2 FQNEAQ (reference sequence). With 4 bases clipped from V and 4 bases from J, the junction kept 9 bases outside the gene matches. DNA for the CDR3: TGTGCCAGCAGCTCCATTCCGGGACTAGCGGGGCCCACCGGGGAGCTGTTTTTT. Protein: CASSSIPGLAGPTGELFF.

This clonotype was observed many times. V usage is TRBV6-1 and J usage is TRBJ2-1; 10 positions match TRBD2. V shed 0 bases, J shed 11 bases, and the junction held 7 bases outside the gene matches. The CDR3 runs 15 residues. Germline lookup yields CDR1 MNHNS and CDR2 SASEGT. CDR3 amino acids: CASSEAGIAGGQQFF. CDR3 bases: TGTGCCAGCAGTGAAGCTGGGATAGCGGGAGGCCAGCAGTTCTTC.

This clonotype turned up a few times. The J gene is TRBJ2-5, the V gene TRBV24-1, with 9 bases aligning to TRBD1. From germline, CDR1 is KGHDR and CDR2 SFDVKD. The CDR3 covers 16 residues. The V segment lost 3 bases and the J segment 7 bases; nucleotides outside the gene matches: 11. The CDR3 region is CATSDTDRGALGTQYF. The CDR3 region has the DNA TGTGCCACCAGTGATACGGACAGGGGAGCGTTGGGGACCCAGTACTTC.

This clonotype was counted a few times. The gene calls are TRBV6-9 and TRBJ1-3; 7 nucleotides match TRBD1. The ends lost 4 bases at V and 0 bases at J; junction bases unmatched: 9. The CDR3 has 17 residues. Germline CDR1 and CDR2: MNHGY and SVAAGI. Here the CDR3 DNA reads TGTGCCAGCAGTTTACTGGGTCGGACAGGCTCTGGAAACACCATATATTTT. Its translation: CASSLLGRTGSGNTIYF.

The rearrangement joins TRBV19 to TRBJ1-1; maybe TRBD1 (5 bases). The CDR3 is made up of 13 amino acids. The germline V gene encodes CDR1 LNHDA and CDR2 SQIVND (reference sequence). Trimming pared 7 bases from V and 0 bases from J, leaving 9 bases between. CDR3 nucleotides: TGTGCCAGTAAGGAGGGGTTGAACACTGAAGCTTTCTTT. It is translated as CASKEGLNTEAFF. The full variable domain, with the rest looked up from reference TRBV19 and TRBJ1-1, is DGGITQSPKYLFRKEGQNVTLSCEQNLNHDAMYWYRQDPGQGLRLIYYSQIVNDFQKGDIAEGYSVSREKKESFPLTVTSAQKNPTAFYLCASKEGLNTEAFFGQGTRLTVV.

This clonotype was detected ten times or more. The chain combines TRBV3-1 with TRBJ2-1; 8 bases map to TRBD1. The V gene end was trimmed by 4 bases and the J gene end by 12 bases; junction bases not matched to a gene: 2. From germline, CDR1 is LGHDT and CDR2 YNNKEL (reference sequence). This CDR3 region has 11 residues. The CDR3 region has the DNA TGTGCCAGCAGCCCGGGGACAGGGCAGTTCTTC. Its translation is CASSPGTGQFF.

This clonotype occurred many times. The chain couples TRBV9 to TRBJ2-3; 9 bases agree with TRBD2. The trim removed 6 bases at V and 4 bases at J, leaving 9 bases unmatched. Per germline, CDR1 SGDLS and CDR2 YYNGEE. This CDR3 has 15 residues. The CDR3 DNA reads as TGTGCCAGCACGCTTAGCGGGGGTGGCGCAGATACGCAGTATTTT. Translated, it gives CASTLSGGGADTQYF.

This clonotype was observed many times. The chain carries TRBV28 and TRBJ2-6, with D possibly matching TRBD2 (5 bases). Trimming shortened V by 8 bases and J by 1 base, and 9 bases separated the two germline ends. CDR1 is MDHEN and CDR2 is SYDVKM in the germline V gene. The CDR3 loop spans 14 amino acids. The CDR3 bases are TGTGCCAGCGGACTGAGGTCTGGGGCCAACGTCCTGACTTTC. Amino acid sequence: CASGLRSGANVLTF.

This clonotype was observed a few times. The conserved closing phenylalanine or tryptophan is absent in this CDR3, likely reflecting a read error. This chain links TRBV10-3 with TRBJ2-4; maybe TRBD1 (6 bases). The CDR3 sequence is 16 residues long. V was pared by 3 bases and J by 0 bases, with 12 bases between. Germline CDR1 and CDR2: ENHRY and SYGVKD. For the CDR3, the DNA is TGTGCCATCAGTGAACAGGGCTCCCGAGCCAAAAACATTCAGTACTTA. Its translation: CAISEQGSRAKNIQYL.

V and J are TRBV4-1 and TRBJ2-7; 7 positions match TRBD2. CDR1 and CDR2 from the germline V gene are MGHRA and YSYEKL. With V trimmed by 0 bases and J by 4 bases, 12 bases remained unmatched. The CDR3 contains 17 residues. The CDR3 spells CASSQDRGLAVGYEQYF. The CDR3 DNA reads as TGCGCCAGCAGCCAAGATAGGGGTCTAGCGGTAGGTTACGAGCAGTACTTC.

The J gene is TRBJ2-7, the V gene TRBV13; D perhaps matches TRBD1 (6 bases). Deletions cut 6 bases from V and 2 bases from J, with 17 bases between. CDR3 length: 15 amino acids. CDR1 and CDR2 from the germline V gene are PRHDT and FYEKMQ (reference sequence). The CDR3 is CASRQQGQPPYEQYF. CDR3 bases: TGTGCCAGCAGACAACAGGGTCAACCTCCCTACGAGCAGTACTTC.

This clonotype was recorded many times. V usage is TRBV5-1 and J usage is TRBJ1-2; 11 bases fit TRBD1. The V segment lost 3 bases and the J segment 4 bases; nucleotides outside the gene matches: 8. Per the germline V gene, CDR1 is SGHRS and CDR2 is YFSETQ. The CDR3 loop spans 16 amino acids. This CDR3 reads CASSSGQGARGYGYTF. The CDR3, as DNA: TGCGCCAGCAGCTCCGGACAGGGGGCGAGAGGCTATGGCTACACCTTC. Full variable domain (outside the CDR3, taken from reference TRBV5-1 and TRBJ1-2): KAGVTQTPRYLIKTRGQQVTLSCSPISGHRSVSWYQQTPGQGLQFLFEYFSETQRNKGNFPGRFSGRQFSNSRSEMNVSTLELGDSALYLCASSSGQGARGYGYTFGSGTRLTVV.

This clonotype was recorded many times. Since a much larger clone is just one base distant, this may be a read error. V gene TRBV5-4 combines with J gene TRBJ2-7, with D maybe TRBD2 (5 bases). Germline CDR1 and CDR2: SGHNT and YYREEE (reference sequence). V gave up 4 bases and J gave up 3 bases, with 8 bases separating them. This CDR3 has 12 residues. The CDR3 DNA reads TGTGCCAGCAGCCCGGGGATCTACGAGCAGTACTTC. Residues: CASSPGIYEQYF.

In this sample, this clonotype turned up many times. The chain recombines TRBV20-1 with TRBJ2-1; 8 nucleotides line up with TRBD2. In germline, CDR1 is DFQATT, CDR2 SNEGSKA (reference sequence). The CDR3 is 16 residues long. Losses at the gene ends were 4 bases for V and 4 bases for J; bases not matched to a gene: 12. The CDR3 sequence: CSATPPGGRYYNEQFF. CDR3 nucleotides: TGCAGTGCTACCCCCCCGGGGGGGAGATATTACAATGAGCAGTTCTTC.